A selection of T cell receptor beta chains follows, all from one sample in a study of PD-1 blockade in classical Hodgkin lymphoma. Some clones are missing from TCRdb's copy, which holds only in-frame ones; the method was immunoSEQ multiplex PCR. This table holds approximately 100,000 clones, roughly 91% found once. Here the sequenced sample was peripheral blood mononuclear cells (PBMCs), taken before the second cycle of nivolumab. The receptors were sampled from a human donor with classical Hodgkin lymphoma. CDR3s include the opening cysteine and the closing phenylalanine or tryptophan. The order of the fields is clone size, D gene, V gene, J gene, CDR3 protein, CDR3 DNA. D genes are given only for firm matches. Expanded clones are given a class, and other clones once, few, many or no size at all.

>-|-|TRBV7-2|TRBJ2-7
CASSLRGDFEQYF
TGTGCCAGCTCCTTAAGAGGGGATTTCGAGCAGTACTTC
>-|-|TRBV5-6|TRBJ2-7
CASSHHSGEQYF
TGTGCCAGCAGCCACCATTCGGGGGAGCAGTACTTC
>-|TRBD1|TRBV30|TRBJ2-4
CAWSGPGTGSIQYF
TGTGCCTGGAGTGGTCCCGGGACAGGGTCCATTCAGTACTTC
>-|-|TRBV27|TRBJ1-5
CASRRTVIKGSNQPQHF
TGTGCCAGCAGACGGACGGTCATTAAGGGGAGCAATCAGCCCCAGCATTTT
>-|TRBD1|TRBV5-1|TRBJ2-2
CASGTQGASGELFF
TGCGCCAGCGGGACTCAGGGGGCATCAGGGGAGCTGTTTTTT
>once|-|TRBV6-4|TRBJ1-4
CASSPRGPTNEKLFF
TGTGCCAGCAGCCCCCGGGGGCCAACTAATGAAAAACTGTTTTTT
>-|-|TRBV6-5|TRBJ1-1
CASSLNTGNTEAFF
TGTGCCAGCAGTTTAAATACAGGGAACACTGAAGCTTTCTTT
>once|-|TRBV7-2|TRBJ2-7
CASSFRGRRILTSSYEQYF
TGTGCCAGCAGCTTTAGAGGCCGCCGGATCTTAACATCGTCCTACGAGCAGTACTTC
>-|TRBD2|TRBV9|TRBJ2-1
CASSVVSGGSNEQFF
TGTGCCAGCAGCGTAGTTAGCGGGGGGTCCAATGAGCAGTTCTTC
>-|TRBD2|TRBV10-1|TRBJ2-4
CASSETRLAGDINIQYF
TGCGCCAGCAGTGAGACCCGACTAGCGGGGGATATAAACATTCAGTACTTC
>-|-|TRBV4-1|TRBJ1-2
CASSQDQWGRIEVGYGYTF
TGCGCCAGCAGCCAAGATCAGTGGGGGCGAATTGAGGTGGGCTATGGCTACACCTTC